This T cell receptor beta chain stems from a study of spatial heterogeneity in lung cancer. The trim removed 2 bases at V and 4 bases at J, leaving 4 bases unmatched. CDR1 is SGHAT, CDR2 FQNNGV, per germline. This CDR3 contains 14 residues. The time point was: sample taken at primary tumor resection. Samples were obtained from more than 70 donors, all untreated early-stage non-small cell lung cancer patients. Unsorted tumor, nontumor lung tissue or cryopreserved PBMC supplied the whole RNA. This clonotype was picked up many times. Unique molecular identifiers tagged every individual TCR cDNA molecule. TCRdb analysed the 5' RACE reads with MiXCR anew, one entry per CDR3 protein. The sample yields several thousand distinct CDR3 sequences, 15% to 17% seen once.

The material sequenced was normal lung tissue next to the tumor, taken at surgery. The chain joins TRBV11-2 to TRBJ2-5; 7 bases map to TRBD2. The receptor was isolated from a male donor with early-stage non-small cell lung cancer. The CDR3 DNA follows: TGTGCCAGCAGCTTAAGGGGCGGGGGAGAGACCCAGTACTTC. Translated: CASSLRGGGETQYF.